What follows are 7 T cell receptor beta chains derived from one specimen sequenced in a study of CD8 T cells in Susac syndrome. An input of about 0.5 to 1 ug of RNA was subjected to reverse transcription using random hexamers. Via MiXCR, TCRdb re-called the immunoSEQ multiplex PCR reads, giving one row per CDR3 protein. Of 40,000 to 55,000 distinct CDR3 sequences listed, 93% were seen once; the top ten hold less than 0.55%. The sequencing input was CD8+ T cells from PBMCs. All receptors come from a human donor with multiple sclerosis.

The CDR3 coding sequence is TGTGCCAGCAGTTACCCTGGCAAAGGCGAGGCGGAGCAGTACTTC. Translating gives CASSYPGKGEAEQYF. This sequence joins TRBV6-2 or TRBV6-3 and TRBJ2-7; D uncertain. Germline CDR1 and CDR2: MNHEY and SVGEGT. CDR3 length equals 15 residues. V was trimmed by 2 bases and J by 7 bases, leaving 18 bases between them.

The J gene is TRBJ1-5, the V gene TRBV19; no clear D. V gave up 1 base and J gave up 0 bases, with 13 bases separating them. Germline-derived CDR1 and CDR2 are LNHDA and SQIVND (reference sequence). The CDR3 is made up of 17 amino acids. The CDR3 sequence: CASSIVAARHSNQPQHF. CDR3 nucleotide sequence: TGTGCCAGTAGTATAGTGGCAGCAAGGCATAGCAATCAGCCCCAGCATTTT. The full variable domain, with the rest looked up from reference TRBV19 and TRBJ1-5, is DGGITQSPKYLFRKEGQNVTLSCEQNLNHDAMYWYRQDPGQGLRLIYYSQIVNDFQKGDIAEGYSVSREKKESFPLTVTSAQKNPTAFYLCASSIVAARHSNQPQHFGDGTRLSIL.

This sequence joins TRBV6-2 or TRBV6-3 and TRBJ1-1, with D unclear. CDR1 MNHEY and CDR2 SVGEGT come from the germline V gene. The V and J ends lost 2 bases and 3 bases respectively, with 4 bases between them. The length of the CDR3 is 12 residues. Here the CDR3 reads CASSYGDTEAFF. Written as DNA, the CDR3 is TGTGCCAGCAGTTACGGGGACACTGAAGCTTTCTTT.

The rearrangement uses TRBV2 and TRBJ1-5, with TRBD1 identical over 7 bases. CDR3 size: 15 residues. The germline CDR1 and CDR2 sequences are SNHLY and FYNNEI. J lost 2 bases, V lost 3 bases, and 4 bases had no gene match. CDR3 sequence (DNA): TGTGCCAGCAGTGATTGGACAGGAGGCAATCAGCCCCAGCATTTT. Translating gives CASSDWTGGNQPQHF.

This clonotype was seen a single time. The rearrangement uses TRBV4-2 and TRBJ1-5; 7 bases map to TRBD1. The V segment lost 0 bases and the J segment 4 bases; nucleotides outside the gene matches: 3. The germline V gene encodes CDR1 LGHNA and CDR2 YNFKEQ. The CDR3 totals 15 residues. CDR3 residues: CASSQENRGNQPQHF. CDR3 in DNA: TGTGCCAGCAGCCAAGAAAACAGGGGAAATCAGCCCCAGCATTTT.

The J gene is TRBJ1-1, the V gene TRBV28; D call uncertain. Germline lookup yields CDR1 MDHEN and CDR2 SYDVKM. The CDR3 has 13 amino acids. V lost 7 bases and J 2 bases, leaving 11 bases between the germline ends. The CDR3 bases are TGTGCCAGCACCCTCACGGGTAACACTGAAGCTTTCTTT. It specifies CASTLTGNTEAFF. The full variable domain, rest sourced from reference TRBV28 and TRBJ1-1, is DVKVTQSSRYLVKRTGEKVFLECVQDMDHENMFWYRQDPGLGLRLIYFSYDVKMKEKGDIPEGYSVSREKKERFSLILESASTNQTSMYLCASTLTGNTEAFFGQGTRLTVV.

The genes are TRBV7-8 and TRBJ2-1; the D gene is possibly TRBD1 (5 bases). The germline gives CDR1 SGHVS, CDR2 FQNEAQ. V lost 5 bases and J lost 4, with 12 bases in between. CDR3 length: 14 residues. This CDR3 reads CASSSLAGYNEQFF. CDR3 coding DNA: TGTGCCAGCAGCAGCCTCGCAGGGTACAATGAGCAGTTCTTC.